A selection of T cell receptor beta chains follows, all from one sample in a study of T cells of healthy individuals. One entry per CDR3 protein, called by TCRdb with MiXCR from the 5' RACE reads. The table has fewer than 75,000 distinct CDR3 sequences, about 16% seen once; the top ten hold less than 6%. The receptor source for this set is a human donor in good health. CDR3s include the opening cysteine and the closing phenylalanine or tryptophan. Each record gives: V gene, clone size, J gene, D gene, CDR3 DNA, CDR3 protein. D genes are given only for firm matches. Size tells how often a clone was seen (once, few, many) or the class of an expanded clone, and some rows leave it out.

v_gene: TRBV28
abundance: .
j_gene: TRBJ1-5
d_gene: .
CDR3nt: TGTGCCAGCAGGCGGGCGGGGGATGGGAATCAGCCCCAGCATTTT
CDR3aa: CASRRAGDGNQPQHF

v_gene: TRBV11-2
abundance: .
j_gene: TRBJ2-5
d_gene: .
CDR3nt: TGTGCCAGCAGCTTACTCTTCGGGGGGCCAGGCTTTAGGGAGACCCAGTACTTC
CDR3aa: CASSLLFGGPGFRETQYF

v_gene: TRBV27
abundance: many
j_gene: TRBJ2-5
d_gene: .
CDR3nt: TGTGCCAGCAGCCAACAGGGCTACCAAGAGACCCAGTACTTC
CDR3aa: CASSQQGYQETQYF

v_gene: TRBV28
abundance: many
j_gene: TRBJ2-3
d_gene: .
CDR3nt: TGTGCCAGCAGTCAGGGATTTGCAGATACGCAGTATTTT
CDR3aa: CASSQGFADTQYF

v_gene: TRBV7-6
abundance: many
j_gene: TRBJ1-3
d_gene: .
CDR3nt: TGTGCCAGCAGCTCGGGACGCTCCCAAGGAAACACCATATATTTT
CDR3aa: CASSSGRSQGNTIYF

v_gene: TRBV5-1
abundance: few
j_gene: TRBJ2-1
d_gene: TRBD2
CDR3nt: TGCGCCAGCAGCTTGACTAGCGGTAATGAGCAGTTCTTC
CDR3aa: CASSLTSGNEQFF

v_gene: TRBV21-1
abundance: .
j_gene: TRBJ2-5
d_gene: .
CDR3nt: TGTGCCAGCAGCAAAGGGGAGACCCAGTACTTC
CDR3aa: CASSKGETQYF

v_gene: TRBV6-1
abundance: .
j_gene: TRBJ1-5
d_gene: .
CDR3nt: TGTGCCAGCAGGGAAGGGTCCAATAGCAATCAGCCCCAGCATTTT
CDR3aa: CASREGSNSNQPQHF

v_gene: TRBV12-3/TRBV12-4
abundance: .
j_gene: TRBJ1-6
d_gene: .
CDR3nt: TGTGCCAGCAGTACCTTTGGGCAGGGAGGTTCACCCCTCCACTTT
CDR3aa: CASSTFGQGGSPLHF

v_gene: TRBV10-3
abundance: many
j_gene: TRBJ2-5
d_gene: .
CDR3nt: TGTGCCATCAGTGGAGTGGCGGAAGAGACCCAGTACTTC
CDR3aa: CAISGVAEETQYF

v_gene: TRBV7-9
abundance: .
j_gene: TRBJ2-2
d_gene: TRBD2
CDR3nt: TGTGCCAGCAGCACCGTTGAAGCGGGGGAGGAGCTGTTTTTT
CDR3aa: CASSTVEAGEELFF

v_gene: TRBV4-3
abundance: many
j_gene: TRBJ2-3
d_gene: TRBD1
CDR3nt: TGCGCCAGCAGCCAAGGGGGACAGGGCACAGATACGCAGTATTTT
CDR3aa: CASSQGGQGTDTQYF

v_gene: TRBV12-3/TRBV12-4
abundance: .
j_gene: TRBJ2-1
d_gene: TRBD1
CDR3nt: TGTGCCAGCAGTTTATTGGGACAGGTCAATGAGCAGTTCTTC
CDR3aa: CASSLLGQVNEQFF

v_gene: TRBV27
abundance: .
j_gene: TRBJ1-5
d_gene: .
CDR3nt: TGTGCCAGCAGTTTACTCCCCAATCAGCCCCAGCATTTT
CDR3aa: CASSLLPNQPQHF

v_gene: TRBV10-3
abundance: many
j_gene: TRBJ1-6
d_gene: .
CDR3nt: TGTGCCATCGGGGGGGTGAACTATAATTCACCCCTCCACTTT
CDR3aa: CAIGGVNYNSPLHF

v_gene: TRBV7-9
abundance: many
j_gene: TRBJ1-3
d_gene: .
CDR3nt: TGTGCCAGCAGCTTAGACTCCAGCTTCGCAGGGAACACCATATATTTT
CDR3aa: CASSLDSSFAGNTIYF

v_gene: TRBV10-3
abundance: .
j_gene: TRBJ2-1
d_gene: TRBD2
CDR3nt: TGTGCCATCAGTGATCCCTGGACTAGCTGGAGTGGAAATGAGCAGTTCTTC
CDR3aa: CAISDPWTSWSGNEQFF

v_gene: TRBV9
abundance: .
j_gene: TRBJ2-5
d_gene: TRBD1
CDR3nt: TGTGCCAGCAGCCTTGGACAGGTGGAGGAGGAGACCCAGTACTTC
CDR3aa: CASSLGQVEEETQYF

v_gene: TRBV3-1
abundance: many
j_gene: TRBJ2-3
d_gene: .
CDR3nt: TGTGCCAGCAGCCAAGATGGAGTGGGAACAGATACGCAGTATTTT
CDR3aa: CASSQDGVGTDTQYF

v_gene: TRBV10-3
abundance: many
j_gene: TRBJ2-3
d_gene: TRBD2
CDR3nt: TGTGCCACCCGACTAGCGGAACCCACAGATACGCAGTATTTT
CDR3aa: CATRLAEPTDTQYF

v_gene: TRBV10-3
abundance: .
j_gene: TRBJ2-7
d_gene: .
CDR3nt: TGTGCCATCACCCAAGCAGGGTCCGACGAGCAGTACTTC
CDR3aa: CAITQAGSDEQYF

v_gene: TRBV7-6
abundance: many
j_gene: TRBJ2-3
d_gene: TRBD2
CDR3nt: TGTGCCAGCAGCTTTGACGGGGGGGCCCCCACTGGCACAGATACGCAGTATTTT
CDR3aa: CASSFDGGAPTGTDTQYF